The T cell receptor beta chain under discussion was sequenced for a study of cytomegalovirus exposure and HLA in healthy donors. Turning to this clone: The antigen remains undetermined.

CDR1 and CDR2 from the germline V gene are KGHSH and LQKENI. Trimming cost V 6 bases and J 2 bases; bases outside gene matches: 11. The CDR3 extends over 16 amino acids. While unrecorded immune exposures were likely, the donors were nominally healthy when sampled. Study results and limitations: Listed as cytomegalovirus-associated were more than 150 TCR beta chains. CMV serostatus stood as the only immune exposure information on hand.

Primers included in the PCR were 60 Vbeta and 13 Jbeta primers. Using immunoSEQ multiplex PCR, the repertoire was profiled, and TCRdb retains in-frame clones only, with some absent. The sample table includes 75,000 to 95,000 clones. The origin of this receptor is a girl aged 5 to 17 in good health and CMV-seropositive. The chain links TRBV18 to TRBJ1-1, with 8 nucleotides matching TRBD1. Material: PBMCs. The CDR3 region is CASSSGTGGINTEAFF. CDR3 DNA: TGTGCCAGCTCGTCCGGGACAGGCGGGATAAACACTGAAGCTTTCTTT.